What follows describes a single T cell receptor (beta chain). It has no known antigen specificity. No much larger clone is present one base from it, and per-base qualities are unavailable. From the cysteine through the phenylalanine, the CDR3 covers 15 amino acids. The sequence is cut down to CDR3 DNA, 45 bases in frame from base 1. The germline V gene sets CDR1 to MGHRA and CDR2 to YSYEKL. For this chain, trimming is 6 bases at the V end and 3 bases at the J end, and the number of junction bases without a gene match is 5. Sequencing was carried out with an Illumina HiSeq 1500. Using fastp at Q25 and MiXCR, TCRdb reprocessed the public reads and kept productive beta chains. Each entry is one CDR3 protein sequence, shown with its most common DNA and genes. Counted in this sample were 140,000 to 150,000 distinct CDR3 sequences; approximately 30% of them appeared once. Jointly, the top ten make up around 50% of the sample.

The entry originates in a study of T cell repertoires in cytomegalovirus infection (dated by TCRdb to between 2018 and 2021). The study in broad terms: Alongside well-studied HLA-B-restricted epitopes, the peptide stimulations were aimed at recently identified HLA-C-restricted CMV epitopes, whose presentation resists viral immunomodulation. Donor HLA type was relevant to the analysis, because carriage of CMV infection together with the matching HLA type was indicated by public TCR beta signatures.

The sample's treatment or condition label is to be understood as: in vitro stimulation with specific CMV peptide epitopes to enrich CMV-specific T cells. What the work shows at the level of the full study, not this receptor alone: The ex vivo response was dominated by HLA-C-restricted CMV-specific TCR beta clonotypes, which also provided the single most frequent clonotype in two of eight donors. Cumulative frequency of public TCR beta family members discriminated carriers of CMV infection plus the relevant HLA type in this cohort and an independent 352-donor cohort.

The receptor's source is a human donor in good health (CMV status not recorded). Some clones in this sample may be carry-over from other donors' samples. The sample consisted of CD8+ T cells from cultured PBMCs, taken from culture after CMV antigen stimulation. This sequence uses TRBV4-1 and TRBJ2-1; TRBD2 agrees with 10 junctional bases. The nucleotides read TGCGCCAGCAGTCCAGCGGGGGGGAACTACAATGAGCAGTTCTTC. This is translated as CASSPAGGNYNEQFF.